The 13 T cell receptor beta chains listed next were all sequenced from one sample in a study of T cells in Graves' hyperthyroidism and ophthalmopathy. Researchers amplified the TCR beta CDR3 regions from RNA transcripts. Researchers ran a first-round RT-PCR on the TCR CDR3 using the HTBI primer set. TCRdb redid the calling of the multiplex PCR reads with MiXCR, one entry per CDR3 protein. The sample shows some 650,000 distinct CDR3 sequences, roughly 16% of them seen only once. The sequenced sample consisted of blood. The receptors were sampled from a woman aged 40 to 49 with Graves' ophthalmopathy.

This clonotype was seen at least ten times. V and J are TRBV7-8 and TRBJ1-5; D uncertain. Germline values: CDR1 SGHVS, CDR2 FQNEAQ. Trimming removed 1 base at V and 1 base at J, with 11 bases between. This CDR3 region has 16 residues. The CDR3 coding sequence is TGTGCCAGCAGCTTAGGGGCCTCCGCCAGCAATCAGCCCCAGCATTTT. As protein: CASSLGASASNQPQHF.

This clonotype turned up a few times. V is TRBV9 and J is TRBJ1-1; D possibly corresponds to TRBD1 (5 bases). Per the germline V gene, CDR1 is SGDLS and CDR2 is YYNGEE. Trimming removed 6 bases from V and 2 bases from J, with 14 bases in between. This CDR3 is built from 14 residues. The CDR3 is CASTTRGYNTEAFF. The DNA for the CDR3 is TGTGCCAGCACCACGCGGGGGTACAACACTGAAGCTTTCTTT.

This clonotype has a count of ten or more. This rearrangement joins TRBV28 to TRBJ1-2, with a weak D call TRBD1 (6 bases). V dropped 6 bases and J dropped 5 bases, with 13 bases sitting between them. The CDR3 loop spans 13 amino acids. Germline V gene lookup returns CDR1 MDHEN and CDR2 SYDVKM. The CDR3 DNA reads TGTGCCAGCAGCCAAGGACAGAGGTATGGCTACACCTTC. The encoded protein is CASSQGQRYGYTF.

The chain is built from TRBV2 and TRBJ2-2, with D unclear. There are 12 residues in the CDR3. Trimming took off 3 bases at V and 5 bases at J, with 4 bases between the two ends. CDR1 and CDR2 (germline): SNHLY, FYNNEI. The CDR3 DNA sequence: TGTGCCAGCAGTGACCTTACCGGGGAGCTGTTTTTT. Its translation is CASSDLTGELFF.

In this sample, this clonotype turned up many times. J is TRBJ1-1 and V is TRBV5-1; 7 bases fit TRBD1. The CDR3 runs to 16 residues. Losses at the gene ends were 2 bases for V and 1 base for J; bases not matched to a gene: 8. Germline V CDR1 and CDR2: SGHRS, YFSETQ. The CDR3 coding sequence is TGCGCCAGCAGCTTCCTGCAGGGACAGACGAACACTGAAGCTTTCTTT. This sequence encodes CASSFLQGQTNTEAFF.

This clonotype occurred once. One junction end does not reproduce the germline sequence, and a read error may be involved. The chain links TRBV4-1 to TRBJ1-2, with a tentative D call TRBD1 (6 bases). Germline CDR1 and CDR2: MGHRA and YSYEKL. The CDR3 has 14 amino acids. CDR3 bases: TGCGCCAACAGCCGAGGACAGTCAGGGAATGGCTACACCTTC. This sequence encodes CANSRGQSGNGYTF.

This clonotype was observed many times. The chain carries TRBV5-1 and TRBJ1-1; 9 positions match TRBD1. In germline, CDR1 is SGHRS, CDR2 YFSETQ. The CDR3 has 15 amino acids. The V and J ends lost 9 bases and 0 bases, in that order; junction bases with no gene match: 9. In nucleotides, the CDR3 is TGCGCCACGAACCGGGACAGGGTCATGAACACTGAAGCTTTCTTT. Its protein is CATNRDRVMNTEAFF.

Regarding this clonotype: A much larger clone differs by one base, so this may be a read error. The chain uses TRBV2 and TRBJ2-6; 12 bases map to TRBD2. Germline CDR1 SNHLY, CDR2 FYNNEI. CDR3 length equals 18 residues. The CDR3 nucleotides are TGTGCCAGCAGTGAAACTAGCGGGAGGTTTGGTGGGGCCAACATCCTGACTTTC. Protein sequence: CASSETSGRFGGANILTF.

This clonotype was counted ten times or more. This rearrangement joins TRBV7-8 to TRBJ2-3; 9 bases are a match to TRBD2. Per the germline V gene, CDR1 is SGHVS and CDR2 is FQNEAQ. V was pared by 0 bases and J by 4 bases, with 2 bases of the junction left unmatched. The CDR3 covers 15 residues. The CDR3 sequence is CASSLARTSADTQYF. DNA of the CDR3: TGTGCCAGCAGCTTAGCCCGGACTAGCGCAGATACGCAGTATTTT.

Here the CDR3 DNA reads TGTGCCAGCAGTGAAGCGGTGGATTCGGGAAACACCATATATTTT. It translates to CASSEAVDSGNTIYF. The V gene is TRBV6-1, the J gene TRBJ1-3; D not certain. CDR3 length: 15 residues. Germline V gene lookup returns CDR1 MNHNS and CDR2 SASEGT. V was clipped by 0 bases and J by 4 bases, with 10 bases between them.

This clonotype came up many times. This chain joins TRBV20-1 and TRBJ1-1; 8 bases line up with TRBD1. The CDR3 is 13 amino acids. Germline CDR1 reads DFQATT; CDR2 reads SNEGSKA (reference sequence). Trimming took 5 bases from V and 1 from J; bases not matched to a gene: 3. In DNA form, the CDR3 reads TGCAGTGCTGGACAGGGAAGGAACACTGAAGCTTTCTTT. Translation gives CSAGQGRNTEAFF.

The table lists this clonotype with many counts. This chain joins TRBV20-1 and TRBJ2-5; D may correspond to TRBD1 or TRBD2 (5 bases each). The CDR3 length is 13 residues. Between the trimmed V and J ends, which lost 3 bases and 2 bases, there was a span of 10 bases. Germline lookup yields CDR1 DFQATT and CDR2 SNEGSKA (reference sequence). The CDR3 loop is CSARGVIQETQYF. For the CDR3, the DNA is TGCAGTGCTAGGGGGGTAATTCAAGAGACCCAGTACTTC.

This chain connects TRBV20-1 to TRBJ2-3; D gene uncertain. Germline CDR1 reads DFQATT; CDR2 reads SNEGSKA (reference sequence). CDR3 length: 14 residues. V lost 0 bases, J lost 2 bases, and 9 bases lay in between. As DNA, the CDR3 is TGCAGTGCTAGAGATGTCCGCTTCACAGATACGCAGTATTTT. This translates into CSARDVRFTDTQYF.